A selection of T cell receptor beta chains follows, all from one sample in a study of T cell responses to AZD1222 COVID-19 vaccine. Only in-frame clones appear in the TCRdb table, and some are missing; sequencing was by immunoSEQ multiplex PCR. The repertoire consists of more than 75,000 clones, with roughly nine tenths occurring once and the leading ten covering 1.5% to 2%. The sample here was peripheral blood, taken on day 0 of AZD1222 vaccination. Receptors were obtained from an adult in good health. The CDR3 runs from the conserved cysteine through the conserved F or W. Fields, in order: CDR3 length, clone size, V gene, D gene, J gene, CDR3 DNA, CDR3 protein. D genes are given only for firm matches. Some rows have no size entry. The others give once, few or many, or a class for an expanded clone.

CDR3 length: 16
clone size: NA
V gene: TRBV27
D gene: TRBD1
J gene: TRBJ2-7
CDR3 DNA: TGTGCCAGCAGTTTATCCGGGACAGGGGGCTTCGACGAGCAGTACTTC
CDR3 protein: CASSLSGTGGFDEQYF

CDR3 length: 15
clone size: few
V gene: TRBV28
D gene: TRBD1
J gene: TRBJ1-2
CDR3 DNA: TGTGCCAGCAGCCAAATACAGGGGGAATGGGATGGCTACACCTTC
CDR3 protein: CASSQIQGEWDGYTF

CDR3 length: 16
clone size: once
V gene: TRBV11-3
D gene: NA
J gene: TRBJ2-1
CDR3 DNA: TGTGCCAGCAGCTTAGATGGGGGGCGGCCCTACAATGAGCAGTTCTTC
CDR3 protein: CASSLDGGRPYNEQFF

CDR3 length: 18
clone size: NA
V gene: TRBV11-2
D gene: TRBD1
J gene: TRBJ1-6
CDR3 DNA: TGTGCCAGCAGCTTAGATGGTTTGGGCCGACAGGGTAATTCACCCCTCCACTTT
CDR3 protein: CASSLDGLGRQGNSPLHF

CDR3 length: 13
clone size: NA
V gene: TRBV28
D gene: TRBD1
J gene: TRBJ1-2
CDR3 DNA: TGTGCCACCCCGCCGGACAGGGGCTATGGCTACACCTTC
CDR3 protein: CATPPDRGYGYTF

CDR3 length: 15
clone size: NA
V gene: TRBV2
D gene: NA
J gene: TRBJ1-6
CDR3 DNA: TGTGCCGGGGGGGGGCAGGTCCCCTATAATTCACCCCTCCACTTT
CDR3 protein: CAGGGQVPYNSPLHF

CDR3 length: 13
clone size: NA
V gene: TRBV27
D gene: NA
J gene: TRBJ1-2
CDR3 DNA: TGTGCCAGCAGTTTAAGAGAGGGCAGGGGCTACACCTTC
CDR3 protein: CASSLREGRGYTF

CDR3 length: 12
clone size: once
V gene: TRBV6-6
D gene: NA
J gene: TRBJ1-1
CDR3 DNA: TGTGCCAGCAGTCTGCCCCCCAAAGGAGCTTTCTTT
CDR3 protein: CASSLPPKGAFF

CDR3 length: 11
clone size: NA
V gene: TRBV25-1
D gene: NA
J gene: TRBJ2-7
CDR3 DNA: TGTGCCAGCAGTGACACCTACGAGCAGTACTTC
CDR3 protein: CASSDTYEQYF

CDR3 length: 14
clone size: NA
V gene: TRBV3-1/TRBV3-2
D gene: NA
J gene: TRBJ1-4
CDR3 DNA: TGTGCCAGCAGCCTGTGGACTTGGGACGAAAAACTGTTTTTT
CDR3 protein: CASSLWTWDEKLFF

CDR3 length: 14
clone size: few
V gene: TRBV19
D gene: TRBD1
J gene: TRBJ1-2
CDR3 DNA: TGTGCCAGTAGCCTTCAGGGGGTTTTGTTCGGCTACACCTTC
CDR3 protein: CASSLQGVLFGYTF

CDR3 length: 14
clone size: NA
V gene: TRBV27
D gene: NA
J gene: TRBJ1-2
CDR3 DNA: TGTGCCAGCAGTTTATGGGGAGCGGGTAGTGGCTACACCTTC
CDR3 protein: CASSLWGAGSGYTF

CDR3 length: 14
clone size: NA
V gene: TRBV9
D gene: TRBD1
J gene: TRBJ1-4
CDR3 DNA: TGTGCCAGCTCAGGGGGTACCACTAATGAAAAACTGTTTTTT
CDR3 protein: CASSGGTTNEKLFF

CDR3 length: 16
clone size: NA
V gene: TRBV12-5
D gene: NA
J gene: TRBJ2-3
CDR3 DNA: TGTGCTAGTGGTCCCCTCGGCCGTAAGGGCACAGATACGCAGTATTTT
CDR3 protein: CASGPLGRKGTDTQYF

CDR3 length: 13
clone size: NA
V gene: TRBV6-5
D gene: NA
J gene: TRBJ2-5
CDR3 DNA: TGTGCCAGCAGCTCTGGATGGGGAGAGACCCAGTACTTC
CDR3 protein: CASSSGWGETQYF

CDR3 length: 13
clone size: NA
V gene: TRBV2
D gene: TRBD2
J gene: TRBJ2-7
CDR3 DNA: TGTGCCAGCATAGCGGGGGATTCCTACGAGCAGTACTTC
CDR3 protein: CASIAGDSYEQYF

CDR3 length: 17
clone size: NA
V gene: TRBV19
D gene: NA
J gene: TRBJ1-1
CDR3 DNA: TGTGCCAGTAGACAAACCCGGGACATTAGGCAGAACACTGAAGCTTTCTTT
CDR3 protein: CASRQTRDIRQNTEAFF

CDR3 length: 14
clone size: NA
V gene: TRBV5-1
D gene: NA
J gene: TRBJ1-2
CDR3 DNA: TGCGCCAGCAGCCCCGCCGAGGGGGTGGGTGGCTACACCTTC
CDR3 protein: CASSPAEGVGGYTF

CDR3 length: 16
clone size: NA
V gene: TRBV4-3
D gene: NA
J gene: TRBJ1-6
CDR3 DNA: TGCGCCAGCAACCGGGACGTTAGCTCCTATAATTCACCCCTCCACTTT
CDR3 protein: CASNRDVSSYNSPLHF

CDR3 length: 12
clone size: once
V gene: TRBV30
D gene: NA
J gene: TRBJ1-2
CDR3 DNA: TGTGCCTGGAGTTATCTAGGTGGAGGCTACACCTTC
CDR3 protein: CAWSYLGGGYTF

CDR3 length: 13
clone size: NA
V gene: TRBV6-5
D gene: TRBD1
J gene: TRBJ1-6
CDR3 DNA: TGTGCCAGCAGCACCGGGACAGATTCACCCCTCCACTTT
CDR3 protein: CASSTGTDSPLHF

CDR3 length: 13
clone size: once
V gene: TRBV12-3/TRBV12-4
D gene: TRBD1
J gene: TRBJ1-2
CDR3 DNA: TGTGCCAGCAGGGGACAGGCACCCTATGGCTACACCTTC
CDR3 protein: CASRGQAPYGYTF

CDR3 length: 18
clone size: NA
V gene: TRBV4-3
D gene: TRBD2
J gene: TRBJ2-3
CDR3 DNA: TGCGCCAGCAGCCAAGAGAAACTAGCGGGGGGGCTTCGAGATACGCAGTATTTT
CDR3 protein: CASSQEKLAGGLRDTQYF

CDR3 length: 13
clone size: NA
V gene: TRBV6-4
D gene: NA
J gene: TRBJ1-2
CDR3 DNA: TGTGCCACCAGACACCCCGCTAACTATGGCTACACCTTC
CDR3 protein: CATRHPANYGYTF

CDR3 length: 15
clone size: NA
V gene: TRBV18
D gene: NA
J gene: TRBJ2-6
CDR3 DNA: TGTGCCAGCTCACCCGTGTACTCTGGGGCCAACGTCCTGACTTTC
CDR3 protein: CASSPVYSGANVLTF

CDR3 length: 15
clone size: once
V gene: TRBV15
D gene: TRBD1
J gene: TRBJ1-1
CDR3 DNA: TGTGCCACCAGGGAGCAGGGGGGTTTGAACACTGAAGCTTTCTTT
CDR3 protein: CATREQGGLNTEAFF

CDR3 length: 14
clone size: NA
V gene: TRBV6-5
D gene: TRBD1
J gene: TRBJ1-2
CDR3 DNA: TGTGCCAGCACTACACAGGGGCAGAACTATGGCTACACCTTC
CDR3 protein: CASTTQGQNYGYTF

CDR3 length: 14
clone size: NA
V gene: TRBV28
D gene: NA
J gene: TRBJ1-6
CDR3 DNA: TGTGCCAGCAGCCCCTGGCAGGGAGATTCACCCCTCCACTTT
CDR3 protein: CASSPWQGDSPLHF

CDR3 length: 14
clone size: NA
V gene: TRBV5-1
D gene: NA
J gene: TRBJ1-1
CDR3 DNA: TGCGCCAGCAGCCCCCCGGGACCAGGCACTGAAGCTTTCTTT
CDR3 protein: CASSPPGPGTEAFF

CDR3 length: 18
clone size: NA
V gene: TRBV2
D gene: TRBD1
J gene: TRBJ2-7
CDR3 DNA: TGTGCCAGCAGTGGAGGGACAGGGCCCCTCGAGGCCACCTACGAGCAGTACTTC
CDR3 protein: CASSGGTGPLEATYEQYF

CDR3 length: 14
clone size: NA
V gene: TRBV19
D gene: NA
J gene: TRBJ1-6
CDR3 DNA: TGTGCCAGTAGTATAGGAACAGTCGCCCCACCCCTCCACTTT
CDR3 protein: CASSIGTVAPPLHF